This TCR beta chain was recovered during a study of cytomegalovirus exposure and HLA in healthy donors. The germline V gene encodes CDR1 MNHEY and CDR2 SMNVEV (reference sequence). CDR3 length: 14 amino acids. V lost 6 bases to trimming and J lost 8 bases; unmatched junction nucleotides: 10. Here immunoSEQ multiplex PCR was the method, and the copy in TCRdb shows in-frame clones only, minus some. The repertoire holds around 65,000 clones, 80% to 95% seen once, with approximately 5.3% in the top ten. Study-wide results and limits: Reports indicated that the classifier achieved high specificity and sensitivity in diagnosing cytomegalovirus status. The TCR clusters that emerged in the first cohort tended, a later analysis found, to co-occur in the approximately 120 validation repertoires.

Comments on this clone: Its target is unknown.

This receptor was obtained from a man aged 18 to 29 in good health and CMV-seropositive. Sample: PBMCs. J is TRBJ2-1 and V is TRBV27, with 7 nucleotides matching TRBD2. CDR3 in DNA: TGTGCCAGCAGATGGAGCGGGATCAGTGATGAGCAGTTCTTC. Amino acid sequence: CASRWSGISDEQFF.